The 27 T cell receptor beta chains below come from one sample, sequenced in a study of blood T cell repertoires in COVID-19. The protocol was immunoSEQ multiplex PCR, while the TCRdb copy is restricted to in-frame clones and leaves out a portion. Seen here are approximately 180,000 clones, over 60% observed once, and the top ten hold about 26%. The sample comprised peripheral blood. The receptors here all came from a woman aged 70 to 79 with acute or convalescent COVID-19.

The V and J genes are TRBV12-3 or TRBV12-4 and TRBJ2-4, with D possibly matching TRBD1 (5 bases). The V gene lost 8 bases and the J gene lost 4 bases, with 12 bases spanning the gap. This CDR3 has 13 amino acids. The CDR3 sequence: CASGAGMKNIQYF. The CDR3 DNA reads TGTGCCAGCGGGGCAGGGATGAAAAACATTCAGTACTTC.

The chain employs TRBV7-9 and TRBJ2-5, with D possibly matching TRBD2 (9 bases). There are 19 residues in the CDR3. Per germline, CDR1 SEHNR and CDR2 FQNEAQ (reference sequence). Trimming pared 4 bases from V and 4 bases from J, leaving 28 bases between. The CDR3 nucleotides are TGTGCCAGCAGCTACCGGACAGGGCCGTTGGCGGGAGGGCCAGAGACCCAGTACTTC. This encodes CASSYRTGPLAGGPETQYF.

At least ten counts were recorded for this clone. CDR3 in amino acids: CASRPARGQGVRSPLHF. CDR3 nucleotide sequence: TGTGCCAGCCGGCCGGCCCGGGGACAGGGGGTCCGGTCACCCCTCCACTTT. The chain couples TRBV28 to TRBJ1-6; TRBD1 matches at 11 bases. The trim removed 8 bases at V and 10 bases at J, leaving 16 bases unmatched. CDR1 is MDHEN, CDR2 SYDVKM, per germline. The length of the CDR3 is 17 residues. The full variable domain, rest sourced from reference TRBV28 and TRBJ1-6, is DVKVTQSSRYLVKRTGEKVFLECVQDMDHENMFWYRQDPGLGLRLIYFSYDVKMKEKGDIPEGYSVSREKKERFSLILESASTNQTSMYLCASRPARGQGVRSPLHFGNGTRLTVT.

This chain joins TRBV29-1 and TRBJ2-7; D uncertain. Germline V gene sequence: CDR1 SQVTM, CDR2 ANQGSEA. CDR3 size: 13 residues. V was cut by 0 bases and J by 3 bases, with 9 bases left in between. In DNA form, the CDR3 reads TGCAGCGTTGAAGAAGAAACACACTACGAGCAGTACTTC. Its protein product is CSVEEETHYEQYF.

The CDR3 DNA reads TGTGCCAGCAGCTTCAACAGTGAATCACCCCTCCACTTT. Translated, it gives CASSFNSESPLHF. The rearrangement links TRBV5-8 to TRBJ1-6; no firm D call. The ends were cut back, 2 bases at V and 10 bases at J, with 10 bases in the middle. The CDR3 is made up of 13 amino acids. Looked up from germline, CDR1 is SGHTS and CDR2 is YDEGEE. The full variable domain, completed using reference TRBV5-8 and TRBJ1-6, is EAGVTQSPTHLIKTRGQQATLRCSPISGHTSVYWYQQALGLGLQFLLWYDEGEERNRGNFPPRFSGRQFPNYSSELNVNALELEDSALYLCASSFNSESPLHFGNGTRLTVT.

Only a few counts were recorded for this clone. J is TRBJ2-1 and V is TRBV29-1, with TRBD1 matching 11 bases. The germline gives CDR1 SQVTM, CDR2 ANQGSEA. CDR3 length: 14 amino acids. With 8 bases clipped from V and 4 bases from J, the junction kept 7 bases outside the gene matches. DNA of the CDR3: TGCAGCATATGGACAGGGGGCCCTTACAATGAGCAGTTCTTC. Protein product: CSIWTGGPYNEQFF.

This clone was seen only a few times. The chain joins TRBV5-5 to TRBJ1-1; weak D call: TRBD1 (5 bases). This CDR3 comprises 13 residues. The V gene's germline CDR1 is SGHKS and CDR2 YYEKEE (reference sequence). Trimming took off 2 bases at V and 5 bases at J, with 10 bases between the two ends. The chain's CDR3 is CASSFGTETEAFF. The CDR3 bases are TGTGCCAGCAGCTTCGGGACTGAGACTGAAGCTTTCTTT. Together with reference TRBV5-5 and TRBJ1-1, the CDR3 gives the full variable domain: DAGVTQSPTHLIKTRGQQVTLRCSPISGHKSVSWYQQVLGQGPQFIFQYYEKEERGRGNFPDRFSARQFPNYSSELNVNALLLGDSALYLCASSFGTETEAFFGQGTRLTVV.

The CDR3 DNA is TGTGCCAGCAGTGATATGTACACAGATACGCAGTATTTT. Translating gives CASSDMYTDTQYF. The genes are TRBV25-1 and TRBJ2-3; D is ambiguous. The CDR3 loop spans 13 amino acids. Germline CDR1 reads MGHDK; CDR2 reads SYGVNS. With 3 bases removed from V and 2 bases from J, the gap between germline ends came to 6 bases.

The chain recombines TRBV18 with TRBJ2-1; D is unresolved. The ends were cut back, 3 bases at V and 7 bases at J, with 7 bases in the middle. This CDR3 comprises 12 residues. Germline lookup yields CDR1 KGHSH and CDR2 LQKENI. CDR3 loop: CASSPLVNEQFF. The CDR3 DNA sequence: TGTGCCAGCTCACCCCTAGTGAATGAGCAGTTCTTC. Full variable domain (remainder filled in from reference TRBV18 and TRBJ2-1): NAGVMQNPRHLVRRRGQEARLRCSPMKGHSHVYWYRQLPEEGLKFMVYLQKENIIDESGMPKERFSAEFPKEGPSILRIQQVVRGDSAAYFCASSPLVNEQFFGPGTRLTVL.

This clone has more than one count but fewer than ten. The rearrangement joins TRBV5-4 to TRBJ2-1; TRBD1 agrees at 7 bases. The J segment lost 3 bases and the V segment lost 3 bases, leaving 3 bases of the junction unmatched. The length of the CDR3 is 14 residues. The germline CDR1 and CDR2 sequences are SGHNT and YYREEE (reference sequence). CDR3 residues: CASSSGTVYNEQFF. Here the CDR3 DNA reads TGTGCCAGCAGCTCTGGGACAGTCTACAATGAGCAGTTCTTC.

The chain is built from TRBV7-8 and TRBJ2-5; the D gene is possibly TRBD2 (5 bases). The CDR3 covers 13 residues. V shed 5 bases and J shed 1 base, with 8 bases lying between them. CDR1 and CDR2 from the germline V gene are SGHVS and FQNEAQ. The CDR3 DNA reads TGTGCCAGCAGCCTCGGGGTCCAAGAGACCCAGTACTTC. Protein product: CASSLGVQETQYF. The full variable domain, in which reference TRBV7-8 and TRBJ2-5 provide the parts outside the CDR3, is GAGVSQSPRYKVAKRGQDVALRCDPISGHVSLFWYQQALGQGPEFLTYFQNEAQLDKSGLPSDRFFAERPEGSVSTLKIQRTQQEDSAVYLCASSLGVQETQYFGPGTRLLVL.

The CDR3 reads CASSVRGRANTGELFF. The CDR3 nucleotides are TGTGCCAGCAGCGTAAGGGGGCGGGCGAACACCGGGGAGCTGTTTTTT. This rearrangement joins TRBV9 to TRBJ2-2; TRBD1 agrees at 7 bases. V was pared by 1 base and J by 0 bases, with 3 bases of the junction left unmatched. Germline CDR1 is SGDLS and CDR2 is YYNGEE. The CDR3 length is 16 residues.

The genes are TRBV5-1 and TRBJ2-7, with D possibly being TRBD1 (6 bases). V gave up 4 bases and J gave up 2 bases, with 13 bases separating them. The germline CDR1 and CDR2 sequences are SGHRS and YFSETQ. CDR3 length: 14 amino acids. The CDR3 DNA reads TGCGCCAGCAGCACAACCGGGACACCCTACGAGCAGTACTTC. The encoded protein is CASSTTGTPYEQYF. Using reference TRBV5-1 and TRBJ2-7 for the parts outside the CDR3, the full variable domain is KAGVTQTPRYLIKTRGQQVTLSCSPISGHRSVSWYQQTPGQGLQFLFEYFSETQRNKGNFPGRFSGRQFSNSRSEMNVSTLELGDSALYLCASSTTGTPYEQYFGPGTRLTVT.

The chain recombines TRBV6-5 with TRBJ1-5, with 10 positions matching TRBD1. CDR1 is MNHEY, CDR2 SVGAGI, per germline. The V segment lost 9 bases and the J segment 7 bases; nucleotides outside the gene matches: 12. The CDR3 length is 15 residues. In DNA, the CDR3 is TGTGCCAGTCGATGGGGACAGGGGAGAGGGCAGCCCCAGCATTTT. Protein sequence: CASRWGQGRGQPQHF.

This chain links TRBV25-1 with TRBJ2-5, with 8 bases that match TRBD2. V was clipped by 3 bases and J by 2 bases; unmatched bases: 8. This CDR3 contains 16 residues. From germline, CDR1 is MGHDK and CDR2 SYGVNS. The CDR3 is CASSEGSGREQETQYF. The CDR3 nucleotides read TGTGCCAGCAGTGAGGGGAGCGGGAGAGAGCAAGAGACCCAGTACTTC.

The V and J genes are TRBV3-1 (or the pseudogene TRBV3-2) and TRBJ2-7; D is perhaps TRBD1 (5 bases). Germline loops: CDR1 LGHDT, CDR2 YNNKEL (reference sequence). V was cut by 3 bases and J by 4 bases, with 10 bases left in between. This CDR3 has 13 amino acids. CDR3 nucleotides: TGTGCCAGCAGCCATTCAGGGCCTTACGAGCAGTACTTC. This codes for CASSHSGPYEQYF.

This clone has more than one count but fewer than ten. The chain is built from TRBV30 and TRBJ2-7, with 10 bases identical to TRBD1. Germline CDR1 GTSNPN, CDR2 SVGIG (reference sequence). The CDR3 is 17 residues long. V dropped 1 base and J dropped 3; count of bases not matched to a gene: 12. The CDR3 loop reads CAWSALRPGQGLYEQYF. The CDR3 nucleotides are TGTGCCTGGAGTGCCTTACGACCGGGACAGGGGCTCTACGAGCAGTACTTC.

The chain uses TRBV10-1 and TRBJ2-5; 7 nucleotides agree with TRBD1. Trimming took 0 bases from V and 5 from J; bases not matched to a gene: 6. The CDR3 is 15 residues long. Germline CDR1 and CDR2: WNHNN and SYGVQD (reference sequence). DNA for the CDR3: TGCGCCAGCAGTGAGTCACAGGGGATCCCGGAGACCCAGTACTTC. Translated, it gives CASSESQGIPETQYF.

The V gene is TRBV24-1, the J gene TRBJ2-3, with 11 bases that match TRBD1. The CDR3 runs 16 residues. The germline V gene encodes CDR1 KGHDR and CDR2 SFDVKD. V dropped 5 bases and J dropped 6; count of bases not matched to a gene: 9. The CDR3 spells CATSGTPGQGVDTQYF. The CDR3 DNA is TGTGCCACCAGTGGTACTCCGGGACAGGGGGTCGATACGCAGTATTTT.

V and J are TRBV19 and TRBJ1-4; 8 nucleotides align to TRBD1. The CDR3 consists of 15 residues. V trimming: 7 bases; J trimming: 7 bases; junction bases outside the gene matches: 11. Per germline, CDR1 LNHDA and CDR2 SQIVND (reference sequence). For the CDR3, the DNA is TGTGCCAGTACCGACTTGACAGGGGCCTTTGAAAAACTGTTTTTT. Translated: CASTDLTGAFEKLFF.

V gene TRBV7-2 combines with J gene TRBJ2-3; 10 positions agree with TRBD1. The CDR3 length is 18 residues. The V gene end was trimmed by 2 bases and the J gene end by 2 bases; junction bases not matched to a gene: 10. CDR1 is SGHTA, CDR2 FQGNSA, per germline. DNA of the CDR3: TGTGCCAGCAGCTTAAATCCCGCGGGACAGGGGTACACAGATACGCAGTATTTT. Translating gives CASSLNPAGQGYTDTQYF. Full variable domain (rest looked up from reference TRBV7-2 and TRBJ2-3): GAGVSQSPSNKVTEKGKDVELRCDPISGHTALYWYRQSLGQGLEFLIYFQGNSAPDKSGLPSDRFSAERTGGSVSTLTIQRTQQEDSAVYLCASSLNPAGQGYTDTQYFGPGTRLTVL.

Ten or more counts support this clone. The rearrangement joins TRBV7-9 to TRBJ2-3; 10 nucleotides agree with TRBD1. Germline lookup yields CDR1 SEHNR and CDR2 FQNEAQ (reference sequence). The V gene end was trimmed by 2 bases and the J gene end by 2 bases; junction bases not matched to a gene: 13. The CDR3 totals 19 residues. The CDR3 protein is CASSLRQGALYGVTDTQYF. Here the CDR3 DNA reads TGTGCCAGCAGCTTAAGACAGGGGGCGCTTTATGGGGTCACAGATACGCAGTATTTT.

V usage is TRBV13 and J usage is TRBJ2-1; TRBD2 matches at 7 bases. The V segment lost 1 base and the J segment 6 bases; nucleotides outside the gene matches: 15. In germline, CDR1 is PRHDT, CDR2 FYEKMQ (reference sequence). This CDR3 contains 18 residues. The chain's CDR3 is CASSLALGGRVGRNEQFF. The CDR3 DNA is TGTGCCAGCAGCTTAGCACTAGGCGGGAGAGTTGGTCGCAATGAGCAGTTCTTC.

V usage is TRBV6-5 and J usage is TRBJ2-7, with 13 bases that match TRBD2. The length of the CDR3 is 14 residues. Per the germline V gene, CDR1 is MNHEY and CDR2 is SVGAGI. The V and J ends lost 6 bases and 2 bases, in that order; junction bases with no gene match: 1. CDR3 in DNA: TGTGCCAGCAGAACTAGCGGGAGGGCCTACGAGCAGTACTTC. Translation gives CASRTSGRAYEQYF.

The J gene is TRBJ1-6, the V gene TRBV10-2; D remains ambiguous. The CDR3 runs 14 residues. Trimming stripped 7 bases from V and 7 bases from J, with 14 bases between. The germline CDR1 and CDR2 sequences are WSHSY and SAAADI. CDR3 sequence reads: CASTLTVLNSPLHF. The CDR3 DNA reads as TGCGCCAGCACCCTAACAGTGTTAAATTCACCCCTCCACTTT.

The gene calls are TRBV5-4 and TRBJ2-1; 9 positions match TRBD2. The CDR3 extends over 17 amino acids. V trimming: 2 bases; J trimming: 5 bases; junction bases outside the gene matches: 11. Germline CDR1 reads SGHNT; CDR2 reads YYREEE (reference sequence). CDR3 sequence reads: CASSFGRSGSTNNEQFF. For the CDR3, the DNA is TGTGCCAGCAGCTTCGGGCGTAGCGGGAGCACAAACAATGAGCAGTTCTTC.

The V gene is TRBV5-1, the J gene TRBJ2-5; maybe TRBD1 (6 bases). Germline CDR1 and CDR2: SGHRS and YFSETQ. Trimming shortened V by 3 bases and J by 5 bases, and 23 bases separated the two germline ends. CDR3 length equals 17 residues. CDR3 protein: CASSSLPGTRVRETQYF. DNA of the CDR3: TGCGCCAGCAGCTCCTTACCCGGGACAAGGGTGAGGGAGACCCAGTACTTC.